This paragraph reports one T cell receptor (beta chain). Its antigen is unknown. Base qualities were left out, and no much larger clone turns up one base away. Via the germline V gene, CDR1 is MGHRA and CDR2 YSYEKL. The germline ends are 15 bases apart after V is trimmed by 4 bases and J by 5 bases. From the cysteine through the phenylalanine, the CDR3 covers 16 amino acids. Here the CDR3 DNA is all that survives: 48 bases in frame from base 1. This sample is drawn from a study of T cell repertoires in cytomegalovirus infection (dated by TCRdb to the late 2010s). As for the study more broadly: Peptide stimulations targeted recently identified HLA-C-restricted CMV epitopes, whose presentation resists viral immunomodulation, together with well-studied HLA-B-restricted epitopes. Donor HLA type was relevant to the analysis, because carriage of CMV infection together with the matching HLA type was indicated by public TCR beta signatures.

Sequencing was performed on an Illumina HiSeq 1500. The public sequencing data were trimmed at Q25 with fastp and processed into clonotypes with MiXCR by TCRdb, which kept only in-frame beta chains. Rows merge per CDR3 protein into single entries with the most common DNA and genes. For this sample the table gives about 570,000 distinct CDR3 sequences, of which 40% were detected only once. Around 46% of the sample lies in the top ten. Results and caveats for the whole study, not just this receptor: Cumulative frequency of public TCR beta family members discriminated carriers of CMV infection plus the relevant HLA type in this cohort and an independent 352-donor cohort. In the ex vivo response, HLA-C-restricted CMV-specific TCR beta clonotypes were dominant, and in two of eight donors the single most frequent clonotype came from this HLA-C-restricted group.

The treatment or condition label corresponds to: in vitro stimulation with specific CMV peptide epitopes to enrich CMV-specific T cells. This receptor chain uses TRBV4-1 and TRBJ1-6; a weak D assignment points to TRBD1 (5 bases agree). The sequenced sample was cultured PBMCs, obtained from culture after CMV antigen stimulation. This receptor was taken from a human donor in good health (CMV status not recorded). Some clones in this sample may be carry-over from other donors' samples. The nucleotides are TGCGCCAGCAGCCTTCGATCGACAGTAGATAATTCACCCCTCCACTTT. Translation gives CASSLRSTVDNSPLHF.